This TCR beta chain was obtained from a study of blood T cell repertoires in COVID-19. Across the study: T cells, B-cell-depleted T cells, or PBMCs provided the cDNA or gDNA that served as material.

This clone was observed once. Only in-frame clones appear in the TCRdb table, and some are missing; sequencing was by immunoSEQ multiplex PCR. The sample shows 150,000 to 200,000 clones, 85% to 90% of them seen only once. Germline V CDR1 and CDR2: SNHLY, FYNNEI. The CDR3 has 11 residues. V lost 11 bases to trimming and J lost 15 bases; unmatched junction nucleotides: 13. Sequencing was done on a sample of peripheral blood. The chain carries TRBV2 and TRBJ2-1; TRBD2 agrees at 7 bases. The TCR sequence derives from a human donor in a cohort sampled during active COVID-19. CDR3 DNA sequence: TGTGCCGGAAGTTCTAGCGGACCTTCGTTCTTC. Translated, it gives CAGSSSGPSFF.